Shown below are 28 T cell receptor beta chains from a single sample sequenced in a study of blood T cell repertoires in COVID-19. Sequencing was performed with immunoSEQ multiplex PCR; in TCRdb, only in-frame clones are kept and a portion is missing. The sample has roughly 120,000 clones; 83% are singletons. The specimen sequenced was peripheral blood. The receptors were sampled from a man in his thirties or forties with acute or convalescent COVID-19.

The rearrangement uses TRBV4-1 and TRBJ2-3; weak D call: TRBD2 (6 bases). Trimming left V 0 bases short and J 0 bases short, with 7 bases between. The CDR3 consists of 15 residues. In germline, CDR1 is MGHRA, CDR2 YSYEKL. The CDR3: CASSQELASTDTQYF. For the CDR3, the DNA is TGCGCCAGCAGCCAAGAACTAGCTAGCACAGATACGCAGTATTTT.

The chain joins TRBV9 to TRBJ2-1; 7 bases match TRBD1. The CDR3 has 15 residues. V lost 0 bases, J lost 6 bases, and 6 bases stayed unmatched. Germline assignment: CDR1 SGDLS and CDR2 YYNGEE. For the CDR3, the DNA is TGTGCCAGCAGCGTAGCTACAGGGGACGTCAATGAGCAGTTCTTC. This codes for CASSVATGDVNEQFF.

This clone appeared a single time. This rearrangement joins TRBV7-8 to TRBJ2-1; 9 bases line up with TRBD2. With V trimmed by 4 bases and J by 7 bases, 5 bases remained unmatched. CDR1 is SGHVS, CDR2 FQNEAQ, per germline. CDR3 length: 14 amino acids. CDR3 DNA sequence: TGTGCCAGCAGCTGGACGACTAGCGGTAATGAGCAGTTCTTC. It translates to CASSWTTSGNEQFF.

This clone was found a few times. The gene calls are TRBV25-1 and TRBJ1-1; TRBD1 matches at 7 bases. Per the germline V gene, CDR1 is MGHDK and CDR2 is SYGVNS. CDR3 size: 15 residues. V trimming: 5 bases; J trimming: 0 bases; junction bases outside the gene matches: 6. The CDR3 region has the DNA TGTGCCAGCAGTCCCTGGCAGGGGGTGAACACTGAAGCTTTCTTT. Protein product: CASSPWQGVNTEAFF.

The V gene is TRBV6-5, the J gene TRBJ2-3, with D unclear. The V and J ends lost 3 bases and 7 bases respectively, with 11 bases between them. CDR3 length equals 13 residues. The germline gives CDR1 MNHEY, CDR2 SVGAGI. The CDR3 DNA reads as TGTGCCAGCAGTTATCCGGTCGATAATACGCAGTATTTT. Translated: CASSYPVDNTQYF.

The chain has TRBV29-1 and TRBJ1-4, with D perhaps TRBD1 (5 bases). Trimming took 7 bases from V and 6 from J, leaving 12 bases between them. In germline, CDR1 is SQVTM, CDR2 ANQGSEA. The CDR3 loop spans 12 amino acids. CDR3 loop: CSAGEEDEKLFF. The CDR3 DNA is TGCAGCGCGGGGGAGGAGGATGAAAAACTGTTTTTT.

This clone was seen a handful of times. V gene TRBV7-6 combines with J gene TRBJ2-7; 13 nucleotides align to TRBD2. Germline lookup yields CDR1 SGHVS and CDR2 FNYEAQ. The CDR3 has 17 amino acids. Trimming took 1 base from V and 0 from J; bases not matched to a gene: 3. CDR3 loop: CASSLGLAGGNSYEQYF. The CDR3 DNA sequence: TGTGCCAGCAGCTTAGGACTAGCGGGGGGCAACTCCTACGAGCAGTACTTC.

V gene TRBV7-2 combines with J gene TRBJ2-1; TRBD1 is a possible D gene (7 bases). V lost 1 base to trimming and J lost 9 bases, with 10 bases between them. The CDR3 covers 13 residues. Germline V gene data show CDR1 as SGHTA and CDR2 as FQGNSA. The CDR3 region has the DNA TGTGCCAGCAGCTTAGGTCAGGGGGGTGAGCAGTTCTTC. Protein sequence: CASSLGQGGEQFF.

CDR3 region: CASSPRIAGGPDEQFF. CDR3 coding DNA: TGTGCCAGCAGCCCCCGAATAGCGGGAGGGCCCGATGAGCAGTTCTTC. V and J are TRBV3-1 (or the pseudogene TRBV3-2) and TRBJ2-1, with 11 nucleotides matching TRBD2. The CDR3 consists of 16 residues. The J segment lost 8 bases and the V segment lost 4 bases, leaving 10 bases of the junction unmatched. The V gene's germline CDR1 is LGHDT and CDR2 YNNKEL (reference sequence).

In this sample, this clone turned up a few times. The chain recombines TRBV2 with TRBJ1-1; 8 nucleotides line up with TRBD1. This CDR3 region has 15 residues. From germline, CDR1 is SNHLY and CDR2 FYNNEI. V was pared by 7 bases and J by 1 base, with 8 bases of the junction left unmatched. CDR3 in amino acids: CASTSQGGRNTEAFF. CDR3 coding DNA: TGTGCCAGCACCTCACAGGGGGGCCGGAACACTGAAGCTTTCTTT. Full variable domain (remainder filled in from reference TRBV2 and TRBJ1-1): EPEVTQTPSHQVTQMGQEVILRCVPISNHLYFYWYRQILGQKVEFLVSFYNNEISEKSEIFDDQFSVERPDGSNFTLKIRSTKLEDSAMYFCASTSQGGRNTEAFFGQGTRLTVV.

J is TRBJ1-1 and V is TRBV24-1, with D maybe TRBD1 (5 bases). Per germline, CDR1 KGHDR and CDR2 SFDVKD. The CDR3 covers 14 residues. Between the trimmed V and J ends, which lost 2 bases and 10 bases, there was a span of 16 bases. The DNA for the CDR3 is TGTGCCACCAGTGATTCCGAACAGGCCCTCGGAGCTTTCTTT. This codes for CATSDSEQALGAFF.

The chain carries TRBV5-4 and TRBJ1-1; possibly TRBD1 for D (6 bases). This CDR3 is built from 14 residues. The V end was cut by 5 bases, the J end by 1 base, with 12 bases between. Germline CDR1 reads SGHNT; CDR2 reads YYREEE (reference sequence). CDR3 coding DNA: TGTGCCAGCAGTACGGACAGATCGAACACTGAAGCTTTCTTT. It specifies CASSTDRSNTEAFF.

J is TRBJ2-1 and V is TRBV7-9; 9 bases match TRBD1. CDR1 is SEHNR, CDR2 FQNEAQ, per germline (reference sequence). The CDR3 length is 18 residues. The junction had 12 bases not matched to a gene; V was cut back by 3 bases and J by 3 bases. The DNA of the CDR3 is TGTGCCAGCAGCTTCCCGGGACAGGGTACCTCAGACTACAATGAGCAGTTCTTC. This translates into CASSFPGQGTSDYNEQFF.

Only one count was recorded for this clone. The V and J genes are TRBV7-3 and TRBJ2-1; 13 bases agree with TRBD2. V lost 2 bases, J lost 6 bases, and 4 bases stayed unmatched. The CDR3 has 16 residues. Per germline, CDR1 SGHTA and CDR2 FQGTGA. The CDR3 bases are TGTGCCAGCAGCTTATCCCGGACTAGCGGGGGCAATGAGCAGTTCTTC. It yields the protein CASSLSRTSGGNEQFF.

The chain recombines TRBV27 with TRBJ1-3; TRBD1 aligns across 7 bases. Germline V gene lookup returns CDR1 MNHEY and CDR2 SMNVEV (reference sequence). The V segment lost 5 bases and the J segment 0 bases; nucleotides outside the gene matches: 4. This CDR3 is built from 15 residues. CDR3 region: CASSLTGPSGNTIYF. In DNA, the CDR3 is TGTGCCAGCAGTCTGACAGGGCCCTCTGGAAACACCATATATTTT.

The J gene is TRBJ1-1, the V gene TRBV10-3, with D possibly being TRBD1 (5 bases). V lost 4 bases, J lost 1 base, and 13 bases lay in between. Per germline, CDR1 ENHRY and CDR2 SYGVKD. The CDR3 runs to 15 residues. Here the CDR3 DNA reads TGTGCCATCAGTGGTAATGGGGGGGGGAACACTGAAGCTTTCTTT. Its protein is CAISGNGGGNTEAFF.

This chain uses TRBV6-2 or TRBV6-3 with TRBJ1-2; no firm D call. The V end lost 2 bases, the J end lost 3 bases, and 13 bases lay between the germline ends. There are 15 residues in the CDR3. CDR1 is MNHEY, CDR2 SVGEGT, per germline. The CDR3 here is CASSYNFVGDYGYTF. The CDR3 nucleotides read TGTGCCAGCAGTTACAATTTCGTCGGTGACTATGGCTACACCTTC.

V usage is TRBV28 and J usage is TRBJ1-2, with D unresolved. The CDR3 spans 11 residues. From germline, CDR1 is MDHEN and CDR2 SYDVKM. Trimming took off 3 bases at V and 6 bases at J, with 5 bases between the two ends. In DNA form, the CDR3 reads TGTGCCAGCAGTTTCCTAAATGGCTACACCTTC. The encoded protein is CASSFLNGYTF.

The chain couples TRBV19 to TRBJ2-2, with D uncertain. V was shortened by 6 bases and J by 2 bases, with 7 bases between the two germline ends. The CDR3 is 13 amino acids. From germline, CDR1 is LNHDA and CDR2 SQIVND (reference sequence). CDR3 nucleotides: TGTGCCAGTAGGCTACTAAACACCGGGGAGCTGTTTTTT. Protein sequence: CASRLLNTGELFF.

The CDR3 loop reads CAITVGDSSYNEQFF. The CDR3 nucleotides are TGTGCCATCACTGTGGGCGATAGCTCCTACAATGAGCAGTTCTTC. V and J are TRBV10-3 and TRBJ2-1; D not resolved. V dropped 7 bases and J dropped 0 bases, with 13 bases sitting between them. This CDR3 has 15 amino acids. Germline CDR1 reads ENHRY; CDR2 reads SYGVKD.

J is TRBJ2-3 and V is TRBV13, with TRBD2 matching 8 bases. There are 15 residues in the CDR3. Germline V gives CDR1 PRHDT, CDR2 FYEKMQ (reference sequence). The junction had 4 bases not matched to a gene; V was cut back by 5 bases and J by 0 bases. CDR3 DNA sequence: TGTGCCAGCAGCCCACGGGGGGGTAGCACAGATACGCAGTATTTT. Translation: CASSPRGGSTDTQYF. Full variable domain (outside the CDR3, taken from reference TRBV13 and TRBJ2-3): AAGVIQSPRHLIKEKRETATLKCYPIPRHDTVYWYQQGPGQDPQFLISFYEKMQSDKGSIPDRFSAQQFSDYHSELNMSSLELGDSALYFCASSPRGGSTDTQYFGPGTRLTVL.

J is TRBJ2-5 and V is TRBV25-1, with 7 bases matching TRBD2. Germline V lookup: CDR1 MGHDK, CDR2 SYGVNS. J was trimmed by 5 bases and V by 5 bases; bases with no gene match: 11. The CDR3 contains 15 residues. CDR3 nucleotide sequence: TGTGCCAGCAGTACCAGCGGGGTTTTTACGGAGACCCAGTACTTC. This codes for CASSTSGVFTETQYF.

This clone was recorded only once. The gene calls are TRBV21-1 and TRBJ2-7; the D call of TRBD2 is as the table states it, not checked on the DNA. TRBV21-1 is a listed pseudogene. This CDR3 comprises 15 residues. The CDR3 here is CASRGQPRFSYEQYV. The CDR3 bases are TGTGCCAGCCGCGGGCAGCCCCGGTTCTCCTACGAGCAGTACGTC.

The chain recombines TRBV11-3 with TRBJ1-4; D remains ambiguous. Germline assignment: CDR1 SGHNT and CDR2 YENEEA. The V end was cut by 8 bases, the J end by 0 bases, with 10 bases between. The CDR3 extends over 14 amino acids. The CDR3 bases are TGTGCCAGCTTCGGAGGTGCAACTAATGAAAAACTGTTTTTT. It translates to CASFGGATNEKLFF. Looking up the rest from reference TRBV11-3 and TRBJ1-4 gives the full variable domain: EAGVVQSPRYKIIEKKQPVAFWCNPISGHNTLYWYLQNLGQGPELLIRYENEEAVDDSQLPKDRFSAERLKGVDSTLKIQPAELGDSAVYLCASFGGATNEKLFFGSGTQLSVL.

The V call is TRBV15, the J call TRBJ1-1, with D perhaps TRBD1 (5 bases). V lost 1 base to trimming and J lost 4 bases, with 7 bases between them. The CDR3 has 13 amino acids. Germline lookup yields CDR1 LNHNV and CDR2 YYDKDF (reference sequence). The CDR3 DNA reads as TGTGCCACCAGCAGAGTGGGGGGCACTGAAGCTTTCTTT. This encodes CATSRVGGTEAFF.

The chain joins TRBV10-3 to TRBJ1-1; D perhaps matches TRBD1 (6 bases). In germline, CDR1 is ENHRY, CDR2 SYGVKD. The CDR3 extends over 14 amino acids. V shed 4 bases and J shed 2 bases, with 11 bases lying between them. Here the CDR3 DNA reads TGTGCCATCAGTGGGACAGAACGAAACACTGAAGCTTTCTTT. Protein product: CAISGTERNTEAFF.

CDR3 nucleotides: TGCAGCGTTAAAGGGGGCAGATCGGGTGAAAAACTGTTTTTT. This gives the protein CSVKGGRSGEKLFF. J is TRBJ1-4 and V is TRBV29-1; TRBD1 matches 7 bases. The CDR3 spans 14 residues. In germline, CDR1 is SQVTM, CDR2 ANQGSEA. V lost 5 bases, J lost 7 bases, and 10 bases stayed unmatched.

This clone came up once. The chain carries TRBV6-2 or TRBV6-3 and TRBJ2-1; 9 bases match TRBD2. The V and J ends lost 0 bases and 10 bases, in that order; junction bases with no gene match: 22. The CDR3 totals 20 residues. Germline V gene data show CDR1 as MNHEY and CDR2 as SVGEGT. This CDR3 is CASSYSELAGTVSLYREQFF. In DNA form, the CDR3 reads TGTGCCAGCAGTTACTCGGAGCTAGCGGGGACTGTATCCCTCTACAGGGAGCAGTTCTTC.